What follows are 17 T cell receptor beta chains derived from one specimen sequenced in a study of early T cells in non-severe SARS-CoV-2 infection. TCRdb recomputed calls from the 5' RACE reads with MiXCR, one row per CDR3 protein. The data contain about 50,000 distinct CDR3 sequences, 6.2% of them singletons. This specimen consisted of whole blood, obtained at baseline. These receptors originate from an adult who was a healthcare worker with PCR-confirmed SARS-CoV-2 infection or an uninfected control (not recorded which).

This clonotype showed up just a few times. J is TRBJ2-7 and V is TRBV7-2; D is unresolved. The CDR3 runs 13 residues. The V and J ends lost 0 bases and 6 bases respectively, with 9 bases between them. CDR1 and CDR2 from the germline V gene are SGHTA and FQGNSA. DNA for the CDR3: TGTGCCAGCAGCTTAGCCGTTCCGCCCGAGCAGTACTTC. Translating it yields CASSLAVPPEQYF.

There are a few counts of this clonotype. The rearrangement joins TRBV6-2 or TRBV6-3 to TRBJ2-3; 8 nucleotides match TRBD2. The CDR3 runs 17 residues. V was clipped by 3 bases and J by 3 bases; unmatched bases: 11. CDR1 MNHEY and CDR2 SVGEGT come from the germline V gene. CDR3 sequence (DNA): TGTGCCAGCAGTTATGCTCTGGCGGGAGGTGCGACAGATACGCAGTATTTT. This encodes CASSYALAGGATDTQYF.

This clonotype was found many times. The gene calls are TRBV6-2 or TRBV6-3 and TRBJ2-1, with D possibly matching TRBD1 (6 bases). V shed 10 bases and J shed 12 bases, with 19 bases lying between them. The germline V gene encodes CDR1 MNHEY and CDR2 SVGEGT. The CDR3 length is 12 residues. As DNA, the CDR3 is TGTGCCACCACCGACAGGTCGGAGTCGCAGTTCTTC. It codes for CATTDRSESQFF.

This clonotype has at least ten counts. The chain employs TRBV29-1 and TRBJ2-7; possibly TRBD2 for D (5 bases). The germline CDR1 and CDR2 sequences are SQVTM and ANQGSEA. This CDR3 region has 11 residues. The V gene lost 0 bases and the J gene lost 8 bases, with 8 bases spanning the gap. In DNA form, the CDR3 reads TGCAGCGTTGAAGATCCGGGAAAGCAGTACTTC. It specifies CSVEDPGKQYF.

The chain is built from TRBV29-1 and TRBJ1-2; a possible D gene is TRBD1 (5 bases). CDR1 is SQVTM and CDR2 is ANQGSEA in the germline V gene. The ends were cut back, 7 bases at V and 3 bases at J, with 9 bases in the middle. The CDR3 covers 11 residues. Here the CDR3 DNA reads TGCAGCGCTGGGGCGGACTATGGCTACACCTTC. Translated: CSAGADYGYTF. The full variable domain, completed using reference TRBV29-1 and TRBJ1-2, is SAVISQKPSRDICQRGTSLTIQCQVDSQVTMMFWYRQQPGQSLTLIATANQGSEATYESGFVIDKFPISRPNLTFSTLTVSNMSPEDSSIYLCSAGADYGYTFGSGTRLTVV.

The chain couples TRBV2 to TRBJ2-4; 7 nucleotides line up with TRBD1. The CDR3 sequence is 14 residues long. The V and J ends lost 6 bases and 1 base, in that order; junction bases with no gene match: 3. CDR1 SNHLY and CDR2 FYNNEI come from the germline V gene. The CDR3 nucleotides read TGTGCCAGCAGCCTACAGGGGGCCAAAAACATTCAGTACTTC. The encoded protein is CASSLQGAKNIQYF.

This clonotype has ten or more counts. The chain uses TRBV6-1 and TRBJ1-5; tentative D call: TRBD1 (5 bases). CDR3 length: 15 amino acids. Trimming removed 4 bases from V and 0 bases from J, with 10 bases in between. Germline V gives CDR1 MNHNS, CDR2 SASEGT. CDR3 residues: CASSGQSHSNQPQHF. The CDR3 nucleotides are TGTGCCAGCAGTGGACAGTCACATAGCAATCAGCCCCAGCATTTT.

A few counts support this clonotype. The CDR3: CASRLKQENTEAFF. The CDR3 DNA reads TGCGCCAGCAGACTGAAGCAGGAAAACACTGAAGCTTTCTTT. This chain links TRBV4-1 with TRBJ1-1; D is ambiguous. The germline V and J ends were trimmed by 6 bases and 2 bases, with 13 bases remaining between them. From germline, CDR1 is MGHRA and CDR2 YSYEKL. This CDR3 region has 14 residues.

The table lists this clonotype with a few counts. The chain has TRBV21-1 and TRBJ2-3; the table's D call of TRBD1 was not tested on the DNA. TRBV21-1 is a known pseudogene. The CDR3 has 15 residues. CDR3 in amino acids: CASSGRDRVRDTQYF. The DNA of the CDR3 is TGTGCCAGCAGCGGCCGGGACAGGGTCAGGGATACGCAGTATTTT.

This clonotype was observed many times. This chain uses TRBV10-3 with TRBJ2-7; the D gene is possibly TRBD2 (6 bases). This CDR3 spans 14 amino acids. Germline V gene sequence: CDR1 ENHRY, CDR2 SYGVKD. V lost 5 bases, J lost 3 bases, and 14 bases lay in between. Written as DNA, the CDR3 is TGTGCCATCAGTACCACCGGGGGAAGCTACGAGCAGTACTTC. This encodes CAISTTGGSYEQYF.

The chain joins TRBV18 to TRBJ1-1; D call uncertain. V was clipped by 6 bases and J by 1 base, with 9 bases between them. Germline V gives CDR1 KGHSH, CDR2 LQKENI. The CDR3 has 13 residues. CDR3 bases: TGTGCCAGCTCGGATAGGGCGAACACTGAAGCTTTCTTT. This translates into CASSDRANTEAFF.

This rearrangement joins TRBV5-1 to TRBJ1-4, with TRBD1 as a possible D gene (6 bases). Per germline, CDR1 SGHRS and CDR2 YFSETQ. There are 14 residues in the CDR3. Trimming pared 3 bases from V and 6 bases from J, leaving 12 bases between. In nucleotides, the CDR3 is TGCGCCAGCAGCTATACAGGGAGCGATGAAAAACTGTTTTTT. Translating it yields CASSYTGSDEKLFF. The full variable domain, in which reference TRBV5-1 and TRBJ1-4 provide the parts outside the CDR3, is KAGVTQTPRYLIKTRGQQVTLSCSPISGHRSVSWYQQTPGQGLQFLFEYFSETQRNKGNFPGRFSGRQFSNSRSEMNVSTLELGDSALYLCASSYTGSDEKLFFGSGTQLSVL.

This clonotype has more than one count but fewer than ten. This sequence joins TRBV5-1 and TRBJ2-5; 7 nucleotides line up with TRBD1. CDR3 length: 14 amino acids. With V trimmed by 5 bases and J by 1 base, 5 bases remained unmatched. Germline lookup yields CDR1 SGHRS and CDR2 YFSETQ. For the CDR3, the DNA is TGCGCCAGCAGGTCGACAGGGCGCCAAGAGACCCAGTACTTC. Its translation: CASRSTGRQETQYF.

The chain combines TRBV19 with TRBJ2-2; 7 nucleotides match TRBD2. Germline CDR1 reads LNHDA; CDR2 reads SQIVND (reference sequence). V gave up 3 bases and J gave up 7 bases; unmatched junction bases: 5. The CDR3 length is 14 residues. CDR3 residues: CASSISGYGGELFF. CDR3 coding DNA: TGTGCCAGTAGTATTAGCGGGTACGGCGGGGAGCTGTTTTTT. The full variable domain, completed using reference TRBV19 and TRBJ2-2, is DGGITQSPKYLFRKEGQNVTLSCEQNLNHDAMYWYRQDPGQGLRLIYYSQIVNDFQKGDIAEGYSVSREKKESFPLTVTSAQKNPTAFYLCASSISGYGGELFFGEGSRLTVL.

The V gene is TRBV5-1, the J gene TRBJ1-2; D ambiguous. The V end was cut by 1 base, the J end by 6 bases, with 13 bases between. The CDR3 loop spans 14 amino acids. The germline V gene encodes CDR1 SGHRS and CDR2 YFSETQ. The CDR3 here is CASSLRSLPDGYTF. The CDR3 DNA reads as TGCGCCAGCAGCTTGAGAAGCCTACCGGATGGCTACACCTTC.

V and J are TRBV27 and TRBJ2-3, with 10 bases aligning to TRBD1. The CDR3 spans 14 residues. Germline CDR1 is MNHEY and CDR2 is SMNVEV (reference sequence). Trimming removed 5 bases from V and 6 bases from J; junction bases left unmatched: 5. The CDR3 loop is CASSPWTGGDTQYF. DNA of the CDR3: TGTGCCAGCAGTCCTTGGACAGGGGGGGATACGCAGTATTTT.

This clonotype appeared many times. This chain uses TRBV7-9 with TRBJ1-2; 7 positions agree with TRBD1. Losses at the gene ends were 5 bases for V and 0 bases for J; bases not matched to a gene: 3. The length of the CDR3 is 14 residues. CDR1 and CDR2 (germline): SEHNR, FQNEAQ (reference sequence). The CDR3 DNA reads TGTGCCAGCAGCCTGACAGGGACTAACTATGGCTACACCTTC. Its translation is CASSLTGTNYGYTF.